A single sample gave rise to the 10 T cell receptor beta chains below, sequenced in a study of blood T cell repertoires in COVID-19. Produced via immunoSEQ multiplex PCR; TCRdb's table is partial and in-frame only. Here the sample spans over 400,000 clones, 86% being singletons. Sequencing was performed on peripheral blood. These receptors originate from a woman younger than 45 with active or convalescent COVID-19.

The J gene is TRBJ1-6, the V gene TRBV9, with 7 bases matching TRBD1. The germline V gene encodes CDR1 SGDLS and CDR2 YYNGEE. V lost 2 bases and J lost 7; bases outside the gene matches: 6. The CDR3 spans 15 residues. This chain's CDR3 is CASSVQPGQNSPLHF. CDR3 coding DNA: TGTGCCAGCAGCGTCCAACCGGGACAGAATTCACCCCTCCACTTT.

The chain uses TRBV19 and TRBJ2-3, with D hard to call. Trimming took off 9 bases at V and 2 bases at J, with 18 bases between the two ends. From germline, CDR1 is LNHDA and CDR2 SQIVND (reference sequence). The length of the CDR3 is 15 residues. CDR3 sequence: CASVGTAKPTDTQYF. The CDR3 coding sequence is TGTGCCAGCGTGGGCACGGCAAAACCCACAGATACGCAGTATTTT.

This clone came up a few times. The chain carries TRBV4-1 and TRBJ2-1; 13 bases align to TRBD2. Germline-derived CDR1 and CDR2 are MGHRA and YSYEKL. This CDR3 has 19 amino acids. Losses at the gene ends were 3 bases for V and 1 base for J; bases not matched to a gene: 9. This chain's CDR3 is CASSQSGLAGAGSYNEQFF. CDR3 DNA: TGCGCCAGCAGCCAGTCCGGACTAGCGGGAGCAGGGTCCTACAATGAGCAGTTCTTC.

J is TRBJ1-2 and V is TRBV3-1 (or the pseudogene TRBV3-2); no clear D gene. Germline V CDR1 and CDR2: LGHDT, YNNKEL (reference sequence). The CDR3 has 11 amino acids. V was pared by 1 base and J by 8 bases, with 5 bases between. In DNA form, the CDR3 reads TGTGCCAGCAGCCAAGCCGGGGGCTACACCTTC. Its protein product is CASSQAGGYTF.

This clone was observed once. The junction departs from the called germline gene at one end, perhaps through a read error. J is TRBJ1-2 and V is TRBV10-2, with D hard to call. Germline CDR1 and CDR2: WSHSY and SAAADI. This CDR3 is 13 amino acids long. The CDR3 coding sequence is TGCGCCAGCAGTGAGACGACGGACTATCGCTACACCTTC. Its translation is CASSETTDYRYTF.

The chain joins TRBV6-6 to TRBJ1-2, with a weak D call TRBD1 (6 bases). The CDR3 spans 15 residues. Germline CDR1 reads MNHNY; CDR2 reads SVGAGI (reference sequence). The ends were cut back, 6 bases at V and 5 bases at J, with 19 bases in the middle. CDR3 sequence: CASRPDYRVGYGYTF. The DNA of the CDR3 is TGTGCCAGCAGACCTGACTACAGGGTCGGGTATGGCTACACCTTC.

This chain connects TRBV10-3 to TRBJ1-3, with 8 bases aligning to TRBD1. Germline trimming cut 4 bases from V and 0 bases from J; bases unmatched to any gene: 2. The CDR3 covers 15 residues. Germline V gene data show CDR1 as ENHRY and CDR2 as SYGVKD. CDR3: CAISGQGSSGNTIYF. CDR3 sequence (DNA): TGTGCCATCAGTGGACAGGGGAGCTCTGGAAACACCATATATTTT.

The CDR3 is CATSRGGETQYF. The DNA of the CDR3 is TGTGCCACCAGCCGGGGGGGGGAGACCCAGTACTTC. The genes are TRBV15 and TRBJ2-5; 8 bases are a match to TRBD2. CDR1 is LNHNV, CDR2 YYDKDF, per germline (reference sequence). The CDR3 is made up of 12 amino acids. The J segment lost 5 bases and the V segment lost 5 bases, leaving 1 base of the junction unmatched.

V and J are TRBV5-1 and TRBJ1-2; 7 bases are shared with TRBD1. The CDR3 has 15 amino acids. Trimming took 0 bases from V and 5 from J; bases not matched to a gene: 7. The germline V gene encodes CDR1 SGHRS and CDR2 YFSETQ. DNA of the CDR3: TGCGCCAGCAGCTTGGCCGGGACAGATTCTTATGGCTACACCTTC. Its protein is CASSLAGTDSYGYTF.

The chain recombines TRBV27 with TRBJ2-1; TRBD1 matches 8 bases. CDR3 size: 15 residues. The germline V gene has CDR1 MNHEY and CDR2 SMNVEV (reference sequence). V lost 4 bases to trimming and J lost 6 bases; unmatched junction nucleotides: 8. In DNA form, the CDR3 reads TGTGCCAGCAGTTCTTCAGGGGGCGCGTTCAATGAGCAGTTCTTC. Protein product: CASSSSGGAFNEQFF.